The 21 T cell receptor beta chains presented below share a single source sample, sequenced in a study of Ad26.COV2.S vaccination and SARS-CoV-2 variants (dated by TCRdb to the early 2020s). The library was obtained by the immunoSEQ multiplex PCR assay. Entries here come from immuneACCESS through TCRdb and include only in-frame sequences with V and J called. Some clones fail to appear in such tables; in the studies checked, an unresolved V gene covers under half of the shortfall, and the cause of the remainder is unknown. A total of 360,000 or so clones appear in this sample, around 87% of them only once. The top ten clonotypes cover about 3.4% of the sample. The treatment or condition label for this specimen denotes: around 19 received Ad26.COV2.S at low or high dose, single or two shots; about 5 received placebo; per-sample allocation not given. Repertoires of vaccine and placebo recipients were sequenced from samples collected on day 63 after the first injection.

Sequences were derived from peripheral blood, sampled in a trial of Ad26.COV2.S vaccine versus placebo. The origin of the receptors is a person aged 18-60 years who received the Ad26.COV2.S COVID-19 vaccine or a placebo.

The chain has TRBV25-1 and TRBJ2-2, with D hard to call. Per the germline V gene, CDR1 is MGHDK and CDR2 is SYGVNS. CDR3 length equals 12 residues. The V end was cut by 7 bases, the J end by 4 bases, with 7 bases between. CDR3 DNA sequence: TGTGCCAGCACGGGTGGCACCGGGGAGCTGTTTTTT. Its protein is CASTGGTGELFF.

The chain employs TRBV6-6 and TRBJ1-1; no clear D. Trimming stripped 2 bases from V and 7 bases from J, with 20 bases between. CDR1 and CDR2 from the germline V gene are MNHNY and SVGAGI (reference sequence). This CDR3 comprises 16 residues. This CDR3 is CASSYPLTGSRFEAFF. The CDR3, as DNA: TGTGCCAGCAGTTACCCCCTAACGGGCAGCCGATTTGAAGCTTTCTTT.

CDR3 region: CASSWGARYTEAFF. CDR3 sequence (DNA): TGTGCCAGCAGCTGGGGGGCGCGTTACACTGAAGCTTTCTTT. The rearrangement joins TRBV7-9 to TRBJ1-1, with TRBD1 as a possible D gene (6 bases). Per germline, CDR1 SEHNR and CDR2 FQNEAQ (reference sequence). V lost 4 bases and J lost 3, with 12 bases in between. The CDR3 runs 14 residues.

The genes are TRBV4-1 and TRBJ1-1; no clear D. V was trimmed by 0 bases and J by 4 bases, leaving 12 bases between them. The CDR3 runs to 15 residues. The germline V gene has CDR1 MGHRA and CDR2 YSYEKL. CDR3 in DNA: TGCGCCAGCAGCCAAGATATTGGGTATGGCACTGAAGCTTTCTTT. Amino acids: CASSQDIGYGTEAFF.

The chain is built from TRBV5-4 and TRBJ2-2; 14 bases are shared with TRBD2. CDR3 length: 17 residues. With V trimmed by 4 bases and J by 5 bases, 7 bases remained unmatched. The germline CDR1 and CDR2 sequences are SGHNT and YYREEE (reference sequence). CDR3 bases: TGTGCCAGCAGCCCAGGACTAGCGGGGGGCTGGACCGGGGAGCTGTTTTTT. The encoded protein is CASSPGLAGGWTGELFF. The full variable domain, completed using reference TRBV5-4 and TRBJ2-2, is ETGVTQSPTHLIKTRGQQVTLRCSSQSGHNTVSWYQQALGQGPQFIFQYYREEENGRGNFPPRFSGLQFPNYSSELNVNALELDDSALYLCASSPGLAGGWTGELFFGEGSRLTVL.

This clone was picked up one time. The rearrangement links TRBV4-2 to TRBJ2-7; 9 bases agree with TRBD2. Germline trimming cut 0 bases from V and 5 bases from J; bases unmatched to any gene: 17. Per the germline V gene, CDR1 is LGHNA and CDR2 is YNFKEQ. The CDR3 covers 19 residues. This chain's CDR3 is CASSQDGLRRGGTWNEQYF. For the CDR3, the DNA is TGTGCCAGCAGCCAAGACGGTCTCAGGCGGGGGGGTACTTGGAACGAGCAGTACTTC.

The chain joins TRBV4-2 to TRBJ1-5, with D maybe TRBD1 (6 bases). Trimming took off 6 bases at V and 5 bases at J, with 11 bases between the two ends. CDR1 LGHNA and CDR2 YNFKEQ come from the germline V gene. This CDR3 comprises 13 residues. CDR3 coding DNA: TGTGCCAGCAGAGGGGGGGAATATCAGCCCCAGCATTTT. This encodes CASRGGEYQPQHF.

V gene TRBV4-1 combines with J gene TRBJ1-2; D is ambiguous. Germline-derived CDR1 and CDR2 are MGHRA and YSYEKL. The CDR3 is made up of 14 amino acids. V lost 1 base and J 5 bases, leaving 11 bases between the germline ends. The CDR3 sequence is CASSQAEGTYGYTF. For the CDR3, the DNA is TGCGCCAGCAGCCAAGCAGAGGGAACGTATGGCTACACCTTC.

This sequence joins TRBV9 and TRBJ2-6; 10 positions match TRBD1. CDR3 length: 18 residues. Germline-derived CDR1 and CDR2 are SGDLS and YYNGEE. Losses at the gene ends were 4 bases for V and 3 bases for J; bases not matched to a gene: 10. The CDR3 region has the DNA TGTGCCAGCAGCCTCCAAGACAGGGGGCTGTATGGGGCCAACGTCCTGACTTTC. This gives the protein CASSLQDRGLYGANVLTF.

The rearrangement links TRBV4-1 to TRBJ2-7, with D unclear. CDR3 length equals 13 residues. The ends were cut back, 1 base at V and 6 bases at J, with 10 bases in the middle. The V gene's germline CDR1 is MGHRA and CDR2 YSYEKL. DNA for the CDR3: TGCGCCAGCAGCCAAGGAGTCGCTAGCGAGCAGTACTTC. Its translation is CASSQGVASEQYF.

This chain uses TRBV2 with TRBJ2-1; 10 positions agree with TRBD1. CDR1 SNHLY and CDR2 FYNNEI come from the germline V gene. There are 16 residues in the CDR3. Trimming at V came to 6 bases and at J to 4 bases, leaving 9 bases not matched to a gene. The DNA for the CDR3 is TGTGCCAGCAGAATGAAATCGGGACAGGGGTACAATGAGCAGTTCTTC. Its protein is CASRMKSGQGYNEQFF.

This clone showed up just once. The chain has TRBV6-5 and TRBJ2-7; TRBD1 agrees at 9 bases. In germline, CDR1 is MNHEY, CDR2 SVGAGI. This CDR3 contains 15 residues. With V trimmed by 4 bases and J by 5 bases, 9 bases remained unmatched. The CDR3 loop is CASSSPGQGPHEQYF. The CDR3, as DNA: TGTGCCAGCAGTTCCCCGGGACAGGGCCCCCACGAGCAGTACTTC.

CDR3: CASSQDAGGFYEQYF. The CDR3 nucleotides are TGTGCCAGCAGCCAAGATGCAGGGGGCTTCTACGAGCAGTACTTC. The V and J genes are TRBV3-1 (or the pseudogene TRBV3-2) and TRBJ2-7, with 8 positions matching TRBD1. CDR1 is LGHDT, CDR2 YNNKEL, per germline (reference sequence). The CDR3 length is 15 residues. With V trimmed by 0 bases and J by 3 bases, 4 bases remained unmatched.

V and J are TRBV10-3 and TRBJ1-4; tentative D call: TRBD1 (5 bases). The V gene's germline CDR1 is ENHRY and CDR2 SYGVKD. V lost 0 bases to trimming and J lost 2 bases, with 13 bases between them. The CDR3 consists of 17 residues. CDR3 DNA sequence: TGTGCCATCAGTGAGTCTGGGGGGGTAGCGACTAATGAAAAACTGTTTTTT. It yields the protein CAISESGGVATNEKLFF.

This chain uses TRBV20-1 with TRBJ2-7; either TRBD1 or TRBD2 may fit D (5 bases each). CDR3 size: 13 residues. Trimming pared 3 bases from V and 2 bases from J, leaving 11 bases between. Germline assignment: CDR1 DFQATT and CDR2 SNEGSKA (reference sequence). The CDR3 DNA follows: TGCAGTGCTAGTAGGGACGCCCCCTACGAGCAGTACTTC. Translated, it gives CSASRDAPYEQYF.

V usage is TRBV6-5 and J usage is TRBJ1-2, with D possibly matching TRBD1 (5 bases). The CDR3 has 12 residues. Germline CDR1 is MNHEY and CDR2 is SVGAGI. V lost 9 bases to trimming and J lost 6 bases, with 14 bases between them. CDR3 protein: CASEVGGDGYTF. DNA of the CDR3: TGTGCCAGTGAGGTGGGGGGAGATGGCTACACCTTC.

The V gene is TRBV9, the J gene TRBJ2-3, with 9 nucleotides matching TRBD2. The trim removed 0 bases at V and 6 bases at J, leaving 8 bases unmatched. The CDR3 is 16 residues long. Germline-derived CDR1 and CDR2 are SGDLS and YYNGEE. CDR3 sequence reads: CASSVVGTSYGDTQYF. CDR3 in DNA: TGTGCCAGCAGCGTAGTCGGGACTAGCTACGGTGATACGCAGTATTTT.

The rearrangement uses TRBV5-5 and TRBJ1-1, with TRBD1 matching over 8 bases. The CDR3 length is 13 residues. CDR1 and CDR2 (germline): SGHKS, YYEKEE (reference sequence). V shed 5 bases, J shed 10 bases, and the junction held 10 bases outside the gene matches. In nucleotides, the CDR3 is TGTGCCAGCAGATTCGGACAGGGAGGTGGAGCTTTCTTT. Translating gives CASRFGQGGGAFF.

The J gene is TRBJ1-5, the V gene TRBV6-6, with D uncertain. V was cut by 2 bases and J by 2 bases, with 13 bases left in between. The CDR3 extends over 16 amino acids. The V gene's germline CDR1 is MNHNY and CDR2 SVGAGI (reference sequence). The DNA of the CDR3 is TGTGCCAGCAGTTACGGTTCTTTATATGGCAATCAGCCCCAGCATTTT. Protein sequence: CASSYGSLYGNQPQHF.

The chain joins TRBV10-3 to TRBJ2-5, with 9 bases matching TRBD1. This CDR3 has 15 residues. Germline V gene lookup returns CDR1 ENHRY and CDR2 SYGVKD. V was clipped by 0 bases and J by 4 bases; unmatched bases: 3. The CDR3 DNA sequence: TGTGCCATCAGTGAGTCGGACAGGGGAAGAGAGACCCAGTACTTC. It translates to CAISESDRGRETQYF.

The chain employs TRBV29-1 and TRBJ2-7; D tentatively fits TRBD1 or TRBD2 (5 bases each). The CDR3 covers 17 residues. Germline V lookup: CDR1 SQVTM, CDR2 ANQGSEA. V was trimmed by 4 bases and J by 1 base, leaving 23 bases between them. CDR3 sequence reads: CSVVPGPCRCGSYEQYF. CDR3 in DNA: TGCAGCGTTGTCCCGGGGCCTTGCAGGTGTGGATCCTACGAGCAGTACTTC.